The source of this TCR beta chain is a study of cytomegalovirus exposure and HLA in healthy donors. PCR was performed using 60 Vbeta and 13 Jbeta primers. This table comes from immunoSEQ multiplex PCR, and its TCRdb copy is limited to in-frame clones, with some not included. Of 100,000 to 150,000 clones listed, 70% to 85% are singletons. The CDR3 spans 12 residues. V lost 6 bases and J 5 bases, leaving 12 bases between the germline ends. Germline CDR1 and CDR2: SQVTM and ANQGSEA. Sequenced sample: PBMCs. The rearrangement joins TRBV29-1 to TRBJ2-3; maybe TRBD2 (6 bases). The receptor's source is a man aged 40-49 years in good health and CMV-seropositive. The CDR3 DNA sequence: TGCAGCGTCCGAGCGGGTATAGATACGCAGTATTTT. It codes for CSVRAGIDTQYF.